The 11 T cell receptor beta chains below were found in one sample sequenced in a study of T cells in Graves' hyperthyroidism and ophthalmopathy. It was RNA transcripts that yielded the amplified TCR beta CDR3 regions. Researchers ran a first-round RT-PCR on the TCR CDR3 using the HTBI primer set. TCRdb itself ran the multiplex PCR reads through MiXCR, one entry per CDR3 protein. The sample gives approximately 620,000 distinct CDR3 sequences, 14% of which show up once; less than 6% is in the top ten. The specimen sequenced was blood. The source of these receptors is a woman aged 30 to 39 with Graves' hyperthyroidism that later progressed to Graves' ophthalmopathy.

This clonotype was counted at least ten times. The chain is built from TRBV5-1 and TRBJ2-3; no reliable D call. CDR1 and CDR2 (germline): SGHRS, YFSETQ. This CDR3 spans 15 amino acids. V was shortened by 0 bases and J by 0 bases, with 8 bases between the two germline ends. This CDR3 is CASSLEQPSTDTQYF. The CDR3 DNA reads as TGCGCCAGCAGCTTGGAACAGCCTAGCACAGATACGCAGTATTTT. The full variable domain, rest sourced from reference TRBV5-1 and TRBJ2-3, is KAGVTQTPRYLIKTRGQQVTLSCSPISGHRSVSWYQQTPGQGLQFLFEYFSETQRNKGNFPGRFSGRQFSNSRSEMNVSTLELGDSALYLCASSLEQPSTDTQYFGPGTRLTVL.

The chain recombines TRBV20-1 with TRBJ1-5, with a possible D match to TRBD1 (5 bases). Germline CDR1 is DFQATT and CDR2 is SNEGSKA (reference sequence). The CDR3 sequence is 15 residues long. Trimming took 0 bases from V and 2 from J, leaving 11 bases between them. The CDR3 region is CSARDPRAGNQPQHF. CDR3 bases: TGCAGTGCTAGAGATCCCAGGGCGGGCAATCAGCCCCAGCATTTT.

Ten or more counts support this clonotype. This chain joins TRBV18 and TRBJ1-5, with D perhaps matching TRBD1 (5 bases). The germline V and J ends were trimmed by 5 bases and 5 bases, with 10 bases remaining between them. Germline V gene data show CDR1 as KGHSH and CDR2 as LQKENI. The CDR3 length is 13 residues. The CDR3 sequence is CASSGGVDQPQHF. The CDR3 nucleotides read TGTGCCAGCTCAGGAGGGGTGGATCAGCCCCAGCATTTT.

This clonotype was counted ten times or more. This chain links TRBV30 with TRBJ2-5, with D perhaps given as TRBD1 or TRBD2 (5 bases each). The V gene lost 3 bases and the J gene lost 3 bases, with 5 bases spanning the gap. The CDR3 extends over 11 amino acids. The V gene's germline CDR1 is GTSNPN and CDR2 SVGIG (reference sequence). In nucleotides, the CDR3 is TGTGCCTGGAGGGGGGAAGAGACCCAGTACTTC. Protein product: CAWRGEETQYF. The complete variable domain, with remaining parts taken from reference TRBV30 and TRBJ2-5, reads SQTIHQWPATLVQPVGSPLSLECTVEGTSNPNLYWYRQAAGRGLQLLFYSVGIGQISSEVPQNLSASRPQDRQFILSSKKLLLSDSGFYLCAWRGEETQYFGPGTRLLVL.

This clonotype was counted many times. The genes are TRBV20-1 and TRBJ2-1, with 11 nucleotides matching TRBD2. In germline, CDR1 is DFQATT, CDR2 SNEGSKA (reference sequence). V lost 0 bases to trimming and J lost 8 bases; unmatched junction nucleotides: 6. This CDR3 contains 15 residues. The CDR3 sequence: CSAREIAGGKDEQFF. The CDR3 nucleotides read TGCAGTGCTAGAGAAATAGCGGGAGGGAAAGATGAGCAGTTCTTC.

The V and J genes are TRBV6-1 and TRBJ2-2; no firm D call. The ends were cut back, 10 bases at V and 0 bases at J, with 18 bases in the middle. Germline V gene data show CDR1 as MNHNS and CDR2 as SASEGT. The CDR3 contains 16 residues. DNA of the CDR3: TGTGCCATCAAAGGGTGGCTAGTGGCGAACACCGGGGAGCTGTTTTTT. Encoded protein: CAIKGWLVANTGELFF.

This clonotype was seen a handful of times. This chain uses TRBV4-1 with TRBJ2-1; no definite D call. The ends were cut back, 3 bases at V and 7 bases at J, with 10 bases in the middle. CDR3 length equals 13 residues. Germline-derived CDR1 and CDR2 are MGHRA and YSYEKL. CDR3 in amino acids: CASSQEGWNEQFF. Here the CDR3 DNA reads TGCGCCAGCAGCCAGGAAGGGTGGAATGAGCAGTTCTTC.

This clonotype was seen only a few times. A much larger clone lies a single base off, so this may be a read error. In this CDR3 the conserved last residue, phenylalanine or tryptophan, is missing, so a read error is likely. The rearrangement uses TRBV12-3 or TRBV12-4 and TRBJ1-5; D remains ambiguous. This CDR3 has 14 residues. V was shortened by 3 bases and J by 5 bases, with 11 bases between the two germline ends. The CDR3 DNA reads TGTGCCAGCAGTTTGTCGGGGTTAGATCAGCCCCAGCATCTT. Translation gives CASSLSGLDQPQHL.

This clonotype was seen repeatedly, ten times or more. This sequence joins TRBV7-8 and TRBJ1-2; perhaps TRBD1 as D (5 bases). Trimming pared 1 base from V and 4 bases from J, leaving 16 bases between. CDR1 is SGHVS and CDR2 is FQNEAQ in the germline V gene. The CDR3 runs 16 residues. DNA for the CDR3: TGTGCCAGCAGCTTAGGTGGAACAGGAGGGGTCTATGGCTACACCTTC. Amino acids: CASSLGGTGGVYGYTF.

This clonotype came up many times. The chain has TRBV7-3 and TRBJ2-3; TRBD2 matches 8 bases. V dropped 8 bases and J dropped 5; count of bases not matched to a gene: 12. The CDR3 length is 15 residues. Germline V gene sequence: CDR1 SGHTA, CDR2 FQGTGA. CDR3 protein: CASALSGSRGDTQYF. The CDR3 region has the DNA TGTGCCAGCGCCCTGAGCGGGAGTCGTGGAGATACGCAGTATTTT.

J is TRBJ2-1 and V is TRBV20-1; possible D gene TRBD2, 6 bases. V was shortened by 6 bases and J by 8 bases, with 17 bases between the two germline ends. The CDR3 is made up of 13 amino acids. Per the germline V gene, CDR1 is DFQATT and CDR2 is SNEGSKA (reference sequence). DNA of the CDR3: TGCAGTGCCAGGGAGGATCTATCTCATGAGCAGTTCTTC. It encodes CSAREDLSHEQFF.